This T cell receptor beta chain was obtained from a study of T-cell reconstitution after alpha-beta-depleted transplantation in children. Unique molecular identifiers were built into the TCRbeta library. TCRdb called the PCR reads again in MiXCR, with one record for every CDR3 protein. The profile shows about 600,000 distinct CDR3 sequences, 10% to 13% of them singletons. The CDR3 contains 15 residues. Germline V gene lookup returns CDR1 MDHEN and CDR2 SYDVKM. Trimming at V came to 6 bases and at J to 0 bases, leaving 3 bases not matched to a gene. The specimen comprised PBMCs from the stem cell graft donor, sampled from the stem cell graft. The chain employs TRBV28 and TRBJ2-1; TRBD2 agrees at 9 bases. The clonotype originates from a human donor who donated a stem cell graft to a child with acute myeloid leukemia. The DNA for the CDR3 is TGTGCCAGCAGACTAGCGGGCCTCTCCTACAATGAGCAGTTCTTC. It encodes CASRLAGLSYNEQFF.